Listed here are 27 T cell receptor beta chains from one sample, sequenced in a study of OX40 agonist ivuxolimab in advanced cancers. Clones were read by immunoSEQ multiplex PCR, and TCRdb kept only the in-frame ones, dropping some. Of 60,000 to 85,000 clones in the sample, approximately 92% are singletons; the top ten hold over 8.5%. The specimen was CD4+ or CD8+ T cells sorted from blood, collected in a trial of the OX40 agonist ivuxolimab. The receptor set was obtained from an adult with an advanced solid tumor such as melanoma, head and neck, liver or kidney cancer.

CDR3 in amino acids: CAGRKGAGEQYF. The DNA for the CDR3 is TGTGCCGGACGGAAGGGGGCAGGCGAGCAGTACTTC. The chain combines TRBV30 with TRBJ2-7, with TRBD1 matching over 7 bases. Per germline, CDR1 GTSNPN and CDR2 SVGIG (reference sequence). With 8 bases clipped from V and 6 bases from J, the junction kept 10 bases outside the gene matches. This CDR3 comprises 12 residues.

V and J are TRBV7-2 and TRBJ2-3, with a weak D call TRBD2 (6 bases). The CDR3 loop spans 14 amino acids. V lost 7 bases and J lost 1, with 12 bases in between. In germline, CDR1 is SGHTA, CDR2 FQGNSA. CDR3 region: CASTQGGGTDTQYF. DNA of the CDR3: TGTGCCAGCACCCAAGGAGGGGGCACAGATACGCAGTATTTT.

The V gene is TRBV4-2, the J gene TRBJ2-7, with D perhaps given as TRBD1 or TRBD2 (5 bases each). Per germline, CDR1 LGHNA and CDR2 YNFKEQ. V lost 1 base, J lost 0 bases, and 22 bases lay in between. The CDR3 spans 19 residues. CDR3 in amino acids: CASSQGPLGVLGSSYEQYF. For the CDR3, the DNA is TGTGCCAGCAGCCAAGGACCCTTGGGGGTGCTTGGAAGCTCCTACGAGCAGTACTTC.

The genes are TRBV30 and TRBJ2-7, with 11 bases aligning to TRBD1. J lost 5 bases, V lost 7 bases, and 16 bases had no gene match. The CDR3 contains 16 residues. CDR1 and CDR2 from the germline V gene are GTSNPN and SVGIG (reference sequence). The CDR3 spells CASFWRARTGGHEQYF. The CDR3 region has the DNA TGTGCCTCATTTTGGAGGGCCCGGACAGGGGGCCACGAGCAGTACTTC. The full variable domain, in which reference TRBV30 and TRBJ2-7 provide the parts outside the CDR3, is SQTIHQWPATLVQPVGSPLSLECTVEGTSNPNLYWYRQAAGRGLQLLFYSVGIGQISSEVPQNLSASRPQDRQFILSSKKLLLSDSGFYLCASFWRARTGGHEQYFGPGTRLTVT.

The rearrangement links TRBV6-6 to TRBJ1-5; D might be TRBD1 (6 bases). The length of the CDR3 is 14 residues. Germline CDR1 MNHNY, CDR2 SVGAGI (reference sequence). Trimming took 6 bases from V and 5 from J, leaving 14 bases between them. This CDR3 reads CASSPDSPHQPQHF. DNA of the CDR3: TGTGCCAGCAGCCCGGACAGCCCCCATCAGCCCCAGCATTTT.

The CDR3 protein is CASSNTGKGSTEAFF. For the CDR3, the DNA is TGTGCCAGCAGCAACACAGGGAAGGGGAGCACTGAAGCTTTCTTT. This rearrangement joins TRBV11-2 to TRBJ1-1; perhaps TRBD1 as D (6 bases). The germline CDR1 and CDR2 sequences are SGHAT and FQNNGV. Trimming left V 5 bases short and J 4 bases short, with 17 bases between. This CDR3 region has 15 residues.

This clone appeared a single time. The V call is TRBV10-3, the J call TRBJ2-5, with D unresolved. CDR3 size: 14 residues. V gave up 0 bases and J gave up 5 bases, with 10 bases separating them. The germline gives CDR1 ENHRY, CDR2 SYGVKD. The CDR3 loop is CAISESWGRETQYF. CDR3 coding DNA: TGTGCCATCAGTGAGTCGTGGGGTCGGGAGACCCAGTACTTC.

CDR3 sequence reads: CASSPSIGPYGYTF. The CDR3 DNA sequence: TGTGCCAGCAGTCCCAGTATAGGACCATATGGCTACACCTTC. The chain has TRBV27 and TRBJ1-2; D unresolved. The length of the CDR3 is 14 residues. V lost 5 bases to trimming and J lost 5 bases, with 15 bases between them. Germline loops: CDR1 MNHEY, CDR2 SMNVEV (reference sequence).

J is TRBJ1-2 and V is TRBV4-1, with TRBD1 identical over 7 bases. CDR1 and CDR2 from the germline V gene are MGHRA and YSYEKL. The CDR3 extends over 15 amino acids. The V gene end was trimmed by 1 base and the J gene end by 6 bases; junction bases not matched to a gene: 8. The DNA for the CDR3 is TGCGCCAGCAGCCAAGTAATTCCAGGGGGGGATGGCTACACCTTC. Its translation: CASSQVIPGGDGYTF.

The J gene is TRBJ1-2, the V gene TRBV4-1; D uncertain. V was clipped by 0 bases and J by 4 bases, with 9 bases between them. Germline V lookup: CDR1 MGHRA, CDR2 YSYEKL. The CDR3 consists of 14 residues. The CDR3 DNA is TGCGCCAGCAGCCAAGAACGTGTTAGCTATGGCTACACCTTC. Amino acid sequence: CASSQERVSYGYTF.

This chain's CDR3 is CARVFTGEHQPQHF. CDR3 DNA: TGTGCCAGGGTTTTTACAGGGGAACATCAGCCCCAGCATTTT. The chain combines TRBV6-5 with TRBJ1-5; 7 bases are a match to TRBD1. Germline V gene sequence: CDR1 MNHEY, CDR2 SVGAGI. The CDR3 contains 14 residues. Trimming cost V 9 bases and J 5 bases; bases outside gene matches: 10.

The J gene is TRBJ1-5, the V gene TRBV29-1; D gene ambiguous. Per the germline V gene, CDR1 is SQVTM and CDR2 is ANQGSEA. Trimming took 4 bases from V and 2 from J, leaving 12 bases between them. This CDR3 has 14 residues. CDR3 nucleotide sequence: TGCAGCGTTGGGTTCGGGGAAGGCAATCAGCCCCAGCATTTT. Encoded protein: CSVGFGEGNQPQHF.

This clone was picked up one time. This chain joins TRBV7-2 and TRBJ1-1; D unresolved. The germline CDR1 and CDR2 sequences are SGHTA and FQGNSA. V lost 4 bases and J 0 bases, leaving 6 bases between the germline ends. CDR3 length: 13 amino acids. The CDR3 protein is CASSSLVNTEAFF. CDR3 nucleotide sequence: TGTGCCAGCAGCTCGTTAGTGAACACTGAAGCTTTCTTT.

This chain joins TRBV6-4 and TRBJ2-4; D might be TRBD2 (5 bases). This CDR3 comprises 13 residues. Trimming left V 2 bases short and J 8 bases short, with 10 bases between. The germline CDR1 and CDR2 sequences are MRHNA and SNTAGT. CDR3 DNA: TGTGCCAGCAGTGACAGGGTCGGGGACATTCAGTACTTC. Translating it yields CASSDRVGDIQYF.

The rearrangement uses TRBV2 and TRBJ1-1; 9 bases are a match to TRBD1. J lost 6 bases, V lost 3 bases, and 8 bases had no gene match. This CDR3 has 15 residues. Per the germline V gene, CDR1 is SNHLY and CDR2 is FYNNEI. Here the CDR3 DNA reads TGTGCCAGCAGTGATGGACAGGGGCAAGTCTCTGAAGCTTTCTTT. It specifies CASSDGQGQVSEAFF.

The rearrangement uses TRBV6-6 and TRBJ1-2; the match to TRBD1 covers 7 bases. J lost 5 bases, V lost 2 bases, and 5 bases had no gene match. The germline CDR1 and CDR2 sequences are MNHNY and SVGAGI (reference sequence). The length of the CDR3 is 14 residues. The CDR3 sequence is CASSYLQGFYGYTF. The DNA for the CDR3 is TGTGCCAGCAGTTACCTACAGGGGTTTTATGGCTACACCTTC.

The V call is TRBV19, the J call TRBJ2-3; 10 bases map to TRBD2. The CDR3 is 16 residues long. In germline, CDR1 is LNHDA, CDR2 SQIVND (reference sequence). Germline trimming cut 6 bases from V and 0 bases from J; bases unmatched to any gene: 6. The CDR3 spells CASRTSGPTSTDTQYF. CDR3 coding DNA: TGTGCCAGTAGGACTAGCGGGCCGACGAGCACAGATACGCAGTATTTT.

The chain has TRBV10-1 and TRBJ2-3; D is tentatively TRBD1 or TRBD2 (6 bases each). Between the trimmed V and J ends, which lost 0 bases and 0 bases, there was a span of 7 bases. There are 15 residues in the CDR3. Germline CDR1 WNHNN, CDR2 SYGVQD (reference sequence). CDR3 region: CASSESGGSTDTQYF. For the CDR3, the DNA is TGCGCCAGCAGTGAGTCGGGGGGCAGCACAGATACGCAGTATTTT.

The chain uses TRBV10-2 and TRBJ1-1, with 9 bases identical to TRBD1. Trimming removed 4 bases from V and 5 bases from J; junction bases left unmatched: 2. CDR1 and CDR2 (germline): WSHSY, SAAADI. The CDR3 totals 13 residues. CDR3 sequence: CASSATGGTEAFF. In nucleotides, the CDR3 is TGCGCCAGCAGTGCGACAGGGGGGACTGAAGCTTTCTTT.

The chain combines TRBV10-3 with TRBJ1-2; D might be TRBD1 (5 bases). Per germline, CDR1 ENHRY and CDR2 SYGVKD. CDR3 length: 12 amino acids. V lost 7 bases to trimming and J lost 3 bases, with 9 bases between them. The CDR3 protein is CAIMGEDYGYTF. The DNA for the CDR3 is TGTGCCATCATGGGGGAGGACTATGGCTACACCTTC.

The chain is built from TRBV30 and TRBJ1-2; 10 bases fit TRBD1. Looked up from germline, CDR1 is GTSNPN and CDR2 is SVGIG (reference sequence). There are 13 residues in the CDR3. J gave up 5 bases and V 3 bases, and 3 bases lay outside the gene matches. CDR3 nucleotide sequence: TGTGCCTGGAGCGAGGGACAGGGGTATGGCTACACCTTC. Protein: CAWSEGQGYGYTF.

Here the CDR3 reads CASGLALGQRAISSYEQYF. CDR3 coding DNA: TGTGCTAGTGGTTTGGCCCTTGGACAGAGAGCAATTAGCTCCTACGAGCAGTACTTC. This chain connects TRBV12-5 to TRBJ2-7; maybe TRBD1 (6 bases). Germline V gene sequence: CDR1 LGHNT, CDR2 FRNRAP. The CDR3 has 19 residues. V was clipped by 1 base and J by 0 bases, with 22 bases between them.

This chain links TRBV6-6 with TRBJ1-1; D is unresolved. The ends were cut back, 8 bases at V and 1 base at J, with 14 bases in the middle. The CDR3 length is 14 residues. Germline CDR1 MNHNY, CDR2 SVGAGI (reference sequence). The CDR3 sequence is CASGARWENTEAFF. The CDR3, as DNA: TGTGCCAGCGGCGCGAGGTGGGAGAACACTGAAGCTTTCTTT.

This rearrangement joins TRBV19 to TRBJ1-3; no clear D. CDR3 size: 15 residues. Germline CDR1 LNHDA, CDR2 SQIVND (reference sequence). The V and J ends lost 8 bases and 1 base respectively, with 15 bases between them. The CDR3 sequence is CASHREVISGNTIYF. The CDR3 DNA reads as TGTGCCAGTCACCGGGAGGTCATTTCTGGAAACACCATATATTTT.

The genes are TRBV11-2 and TRBJ2-7; 9 bases agree with TRBD1. The CDR3 has 14 amino acids. Germline V gene lookup returns CDR1 SGHAT and CDR2 FQNNGV. V lost 1 base and J lost 3; bases outside the gene matches: 1. CDR3 nucleotide sequence: TGTGCCAGCAGCTTAGGACAGGGGGTCTACGAGCAGTACTTC. Translating gives CASSLGQGVYEQYF.

The CDR3 sequence: CASSLGPGGTEAFF. The CDR3 DNA reads as TGTGCCAGCAGCTTAGGTCCAGGGGGGACTGAAGCTTTCTTT. This chain uses TRBV4-2 with TRBJ1-1, with 7 nucleotides matching TRBD1. CDR1 is LGHNA, CDR2 YNFKEQ, per germline. The CDR3 contains 14 residues. Trimming took 5 bases from V and 5 from J; bases not matched to a gene: 8.

The rearrangement links TRBV14 to TRBJ2-3, with 7 positions matching TRBD1. V was clipped by 6 bases and J by 4 bases; unmatched bases: 10. The CDR3 spans 15 residues. Germline V CDR1 and CDR2: SGHDN, FVKESK. The CDR3 DNA follows: TGTGCCAGCAGGCCCGGTGGCAGGGGGTCAGATACGCAGTATTTT. Amino acid sequence: CASRPGGRGSDTQYF.